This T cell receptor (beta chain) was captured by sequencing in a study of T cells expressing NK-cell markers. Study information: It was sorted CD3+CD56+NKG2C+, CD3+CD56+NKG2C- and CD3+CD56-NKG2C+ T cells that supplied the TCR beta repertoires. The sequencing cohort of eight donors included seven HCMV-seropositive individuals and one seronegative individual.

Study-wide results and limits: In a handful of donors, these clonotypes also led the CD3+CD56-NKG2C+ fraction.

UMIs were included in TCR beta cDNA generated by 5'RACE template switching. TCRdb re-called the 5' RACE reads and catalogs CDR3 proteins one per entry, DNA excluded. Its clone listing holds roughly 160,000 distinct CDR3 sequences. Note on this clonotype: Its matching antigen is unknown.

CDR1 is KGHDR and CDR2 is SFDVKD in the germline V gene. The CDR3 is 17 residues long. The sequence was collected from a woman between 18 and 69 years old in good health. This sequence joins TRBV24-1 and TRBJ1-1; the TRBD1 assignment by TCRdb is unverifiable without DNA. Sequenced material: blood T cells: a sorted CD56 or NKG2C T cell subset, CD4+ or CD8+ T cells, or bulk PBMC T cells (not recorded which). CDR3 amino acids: CATSLLRTHRWNTEAFF.